This TCR beta chain was obtained from a study of shared clonotypes between healthy human individuals. Study details: The donor pool was made up of two women and a few men aged 18 to 49.

At the deep level, the assay was run. Template for every sorted-subset replicate PCR totaled about 0.2 ug DNA, around 33,000 T cell genomes. Repertoires were generated with immunoSEQ multiplex PCR, while TCRdb's copy carries only in-frame clones and drops some. The table includes over 2 million clones, roughly 94% detected once. V dropped 3 bases and J dropped 7 bases, with 11 bases sitting between them. This CDR3 is built from 12 residues. CDR1 is SGHDT, CDR2 YYEEEE, per germline. General study findings and limits: Sample collection involved blood only; tissue repertoires are likely different.

The naive CD8 subset, CD45RO-negative cells positively selected for CCR7, excluded terminally differentiated effector memory CD45RA+ cells. About this clone: What it recognizes is unknown.

Sequencing used naive CD8+ T cells sorted from blood. The chain recombines TRBV5-6 with TRBJ2-7; a possible D gene is TRBD1 (5 bases). The sequence derives from a man aged 18 to 30 in good health. This CDR3 is CASSSEPGEQYF. CDR3 nucleotide sequence: TGTGCCAGCAGCTCCGAGCCAGGGGAGCAGTACTTC.